Listed below are T cell receptor beta chains from one sample, sequenced in a study of T cell responses to AZD1222 COVID-19 vaccine. Assay: immunoSEQ multiplex PCR; the TCRdb copy retains only in-frame clones and omits some. The sample includes tens of thousands of clones, over 75% seen only once; the top ten take roughly 18%. This specimen was peripheral blood, taken on day 0 of AZD1222 vaccination. These receptors all stem from an adult in good health. Each CDR3 is given with its conserved first and last residue. D genes are given only for firm matches. Clone size is shown for a subset of rows, as once, few, many or a class of expanded clone.

>.|once|TRBV10-3|TRBJ2-7
TGTGCCACCCGCGATGTAGGGGAGCAGTACTTC
CATRDVGEQYF
>.|.|TRBV5-1|TRBJ2-6
TGCGCCAGCAGCCGGATGGCAGCTGGGGCCAACGTCCTGACTTTC
CASSRMAAGANVLTF
>.|.|TRBV3-1/TRBV3-2|TRBJ1-1
TGTGCCAGCAGCCAAGGGGGGGCTGGCACTGAAGCTTTCTTT
CASSQGGAGTEAFF
>.|.|TRBV6-5|TRBJ1-1
TGTGCCAGCAGGTATCAGGGGAGTGAAGCTTTCTTT
CASRYQGSEAFF
>TRBD1|.|TRBV9|TRBJ1-4
TGTGCCAGCAGCACCCGGACAGGGGGCGATGAAAAACTGTTTTTT
CASSTRTGGDEKLFF
>TRBD2|.|TRBV28|TRBJ2-3
TGTGCCAGCAGCAGCGGGGGTAGCACAGATACGCAGTATTTT
CASSSGGSTDTQYF
>.|once|TRBV5-1|TRBJ1-1
TGCGCCAGCAGTCTCGACCTGAACACTGAAGCTTTCTTT
CASSLDLNTEAFF
>.|.|TRBV27|TRBJ1-1
TGTGCCAGCAGATCTCAGGGTTCCACTGAAGCTTTCTTT
CASRSQGSTEAFF
>TRBD2|.|TRBV6-5|TRBJ2-3
TGTGCCAGCAGGAGTAGCGGGGGAAATACGCAGTATTTT
CASRSSGGNTQYF
>.|.|TRBV6-5|TRBJ1-4
TGTGCCAGCAGTTGGGTCCCACGTGGAGGGAAACTGTTTTTT
CASSWVPRGGKLFF
>.|.|TRBV11-1|TRBJ1-2
TGTGCCAGCAGCGCTCGGACAGATCCTAACTATGGCTACACCTTC
CASSARTDPNYGYTF
>.|.|TRBV30|TRBJ1-2
TGTGCCTGGAGGGGGAAGGGGCCCCGGGCTTATGGCTACACCTTC
CAWRGKGPRAYGYTF
>.|.|TRBV23-1|TRBJ1-3
TGCGCCAGCAGGTTAGCGGGTTCGGGAAACACCATATATTTT
CASRLAGSGNTIYF
>.|.|TRBV5-6|TRBJ1-4
TGTGCCAGCAGCTTTGGGAACACCCCGAAAGGAGAAAAACTGTTTTTT
CASSFGNTPKGEKLFF
>.|.|TRBV27|TRBJ2-3
TGTGCCAGCAGTTCCTTTACCGGGAGAGGTAGAGATACGCAGTATTTT
CASSSFTGRGRDTQYF
>.|.|TRBV9|TRBJ1-5
TGTGCCAGCAGTGATAACGATTGGGGTCGTAGCAATCAGCCCCAGCATTTT
CASSDNDWGRSNQPQHF
>.|.|TRBV5-1|TRBJ1-5
TGCGCCAGCAGCTTGGATGGCAGGGTGGATCAGCCCCAGCATTTT
CASSLDGRVDQPQHF
>.|.|TRBV7-3|TRBJ2-5
TGTGCCAGCAGCCAGGGTTTCCAGGAGACCCAGTACTTC
CASSQGFQETQYF
>TRBD1|.|TRBV7-8|TRBJ1-1
TGTGCCAGCAGCCCACAGGGGATAGGGGGCACTGAAGCTTTCTTT
CASSPQGIGGTEAFF